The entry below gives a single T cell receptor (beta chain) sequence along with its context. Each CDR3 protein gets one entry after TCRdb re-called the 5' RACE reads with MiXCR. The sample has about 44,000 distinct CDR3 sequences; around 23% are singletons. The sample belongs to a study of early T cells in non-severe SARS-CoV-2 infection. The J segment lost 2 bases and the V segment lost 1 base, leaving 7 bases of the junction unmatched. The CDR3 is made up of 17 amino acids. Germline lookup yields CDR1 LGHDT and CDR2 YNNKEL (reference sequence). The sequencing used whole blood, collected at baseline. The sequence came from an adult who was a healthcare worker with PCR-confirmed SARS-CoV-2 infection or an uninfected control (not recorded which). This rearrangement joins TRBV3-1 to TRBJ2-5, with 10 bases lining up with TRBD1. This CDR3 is CASSQARTGGVQETQYF. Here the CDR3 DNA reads TGTGCCAGCAGCCAAGCCCGGACAGGGGGAGTACAAGAGACCCAGTACTTC.